This TCR beta chain was documented in a study of CD8+ T cells in alopecia areata. V was cut by 5 bases and J by 1 base, with 9 bases left in between. This CDR3 contains 13 residues. Germline loops: CDR1 GTSNPN, CDR2 SVGIG (reference sequence). Findings and limits, study-wide: Although TCR sharing was seen in mice, sharing across patients was less clear, possibly for HLA-related reasons.

This clone was found once. Its specificity is unknown. Sequencing relied on a cDNA template that was reverse transcribed from extracted RNA. Profiled with immunoSEQ multiplex PCR; TCRdb holds only in-frame clones, not every one. The sample contains approximately 200,000 clones, around two fifths of which appear only once. The treatment is: oral pan-JAK inhibitor, 5-10 mg twice daily. The sample here was CD4+ T cells sorted from blood, taken at approximately week 39, from a patient treated with tofacitinib. The rearrangement joins TRBV30 to TRBJ1-3; D is unresolved. The sequence came from a human donor with alopecia areata. CDR3 DNA sequence: TGTGCCTGGGGGAGTTTTTCTGGAAACACCATATATTTT. It encodes CAWGSFSGNTIYF.